This T cell receptor (beta chain) originates from a study of blood T cell repertoires in COVID-19. Whole-study context: Sites in the United States, Italy and Spain provided acute and convalescent COVID-19 samples. In each case, the material was cDNA or gDNA derived from T cells, B-cell-depleted T cells, or PBMCs.

This CDR3 is 18 amino acids long. The trim removed 3 bases at V and 2 bases at J, leaving 9 bases unmatched. Looked up from germline, CDR1 is LNHDA and CDR2 is SQIVND (reference sequence). Donors were grouped by their self-reported clinical history. Libraries were prepared by immunoSEQ multiplex PCR; TCRdb keeps only in-frame clonotypes and omits some of them. The table has approximately 230,000 clones, roughly nine tenths seen once. This chain joins TRBV19 and TRBJ2-6; the match to TRBD1 covers 8 bases. Sequencing was carried out using PBMCs or T cells enriched from blood (not recorded which). The sequence was obtained from a woman aged 25 to 45 with acute COVID-19. This CDR3 reads CASSIRARGRAGANVLTF. CDR3 sequence (DNA): TGTGCCAGTAGTATCCGGGCCAGGGGGCGAGCTGGGGCCAACGTCCTGACTTTC.